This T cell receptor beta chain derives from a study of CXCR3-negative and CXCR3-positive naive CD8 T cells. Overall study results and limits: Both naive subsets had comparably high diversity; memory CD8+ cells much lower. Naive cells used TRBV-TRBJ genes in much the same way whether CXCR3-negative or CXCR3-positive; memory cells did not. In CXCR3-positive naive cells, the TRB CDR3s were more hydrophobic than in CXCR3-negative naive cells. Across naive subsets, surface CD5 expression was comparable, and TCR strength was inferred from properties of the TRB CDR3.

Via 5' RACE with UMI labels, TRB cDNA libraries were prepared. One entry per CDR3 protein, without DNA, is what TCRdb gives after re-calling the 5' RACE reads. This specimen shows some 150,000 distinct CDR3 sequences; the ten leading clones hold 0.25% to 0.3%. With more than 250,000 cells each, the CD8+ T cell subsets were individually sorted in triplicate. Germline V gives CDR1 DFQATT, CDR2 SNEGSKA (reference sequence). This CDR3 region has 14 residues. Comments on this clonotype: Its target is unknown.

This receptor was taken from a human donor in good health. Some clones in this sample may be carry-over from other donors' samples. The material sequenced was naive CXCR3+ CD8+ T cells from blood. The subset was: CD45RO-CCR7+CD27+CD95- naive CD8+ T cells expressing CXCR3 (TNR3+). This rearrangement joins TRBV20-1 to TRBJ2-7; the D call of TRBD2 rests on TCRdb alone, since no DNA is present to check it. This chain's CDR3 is CSASPYDGSYEQYF.